This TCR beta chain was captured by sequencing in a study of T cell clonality in common variable immunodeficiency. Libraries were prepared by immunoSEQ multiplex PCR; TCRdb keeps only in-frame clonotypes and omits some of them. The sample gives tens of thousands of clones, none seen only once, and the top ten clones hold about 2%. This clone was found many times. Read coverage stops 3 residues before the CDR3 terminus; the germline J gene supplies the remainder. CDR3 length: 12 amino acids. V was pared by 5 bases and J by 6 bases, with 13 bases between. Per the germline V gene, CDR1 is SQVTM and CDR2 is ANQGSEA.

The clonotype comes from a person aged 18 to 70 in good health. The sample comprised peripheral blood mononuclear cells. The chain couples TRBV29-1 to TRBJ1-1, with D perhaps matching TRBD1 (6 bases). The sequenced part of the CDR3 DNA is TGCAGCGTTTGGACAGTCGCCTCTGAA. Its translation is CSVWTVASE. In full, the CDR3 is CSVWTVASEAFF.